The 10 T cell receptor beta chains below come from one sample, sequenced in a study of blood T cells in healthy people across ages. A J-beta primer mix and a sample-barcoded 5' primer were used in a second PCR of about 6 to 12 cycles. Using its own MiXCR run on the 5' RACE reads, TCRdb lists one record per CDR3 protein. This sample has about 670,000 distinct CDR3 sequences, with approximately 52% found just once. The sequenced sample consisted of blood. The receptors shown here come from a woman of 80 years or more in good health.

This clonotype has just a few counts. The CDR3 region is CASSYLEEGGYTF. The CDR3 DNA is TGTGCCAGCAGCTACCTCGAGGAGGGAGGCTACACCTTC. The genes are TRBV7-6 and TRBJ1-2; D ambiguous. V lost 4 bases and J 8 bases, leaving 14 bases between the germline ends. In germline, CDR1 is SGHVS, CDR2 FNYEAQ. The CDR3 consists of 13 residues. Variable domain in full (rest from reference TRBV7-6 and TRBJ1-2): GAGVSQSPRYKVTKRGQDVALRCDPISGHVSLYWYRQALGQGPEFLTYFNYEAQQDKSGLPNDRFSAERPEGSISTLTIQRTEQRDSAMYRCASSYLEEGGYTFGSGTRLTVV.

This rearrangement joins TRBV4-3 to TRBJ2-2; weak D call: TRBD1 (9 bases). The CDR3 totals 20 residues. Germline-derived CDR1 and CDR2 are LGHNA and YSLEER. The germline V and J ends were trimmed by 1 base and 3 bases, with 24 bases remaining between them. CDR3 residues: CASSQVRGAGDRDDTGELFF. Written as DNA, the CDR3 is TGCGCCAGCAGCCAAGTTAGGGGAGCGGGGGACAGGGATGACACCGGGGAGCTGTTTTTT.

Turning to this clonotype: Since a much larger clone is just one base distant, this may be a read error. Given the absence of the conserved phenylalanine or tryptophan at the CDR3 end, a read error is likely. The CDR3 sequence: CATSDFGGFSRNEQFL. CDR3 DNA sequence: TGTGCCACCAGTGATTTTGGGGGGTTTTCCCGGAATGAGCAGTTCTTA. The chain employs TRBV24-1 and TRBJ2-1, with D maybe TRBD2 (6 bases). The CDR3 is 16 residues long. Germline V gives CDR1 KGHDR, CDR2 SFDVKD. Trimming stripped 1 base from V and 7 bases from J, with 16 bases between.

This CDR3 reads CATFNWETQYF. In DNA form, the CDR3 reads TGTGCCACCTTTAACTGGGAGACCCAGTACTTC. The rearrangement joins TRBV27 to TRBJ2-5; D is undetermined. CDR1 is MNHEY and CDR2 is SMNVEV in the germline V gene (reference sequence). There are 11 residues in the CDR3. Trimming left V 10 bases short and J 5 bases short, with 11 bases between.

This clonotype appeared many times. The CDR3: CASSRHSRLADSNEQFF. The CDR3 DNA follows: TGTGCCAGCAGCCGACACTCCCGACTAGCCGATTCTAATGAGCAGTTCTTC. This rearrangement joins TRBV3-1 to TRBJ2-1; TRBD2 matches at 7 bases. The CDR3 covers 17 residues. Germline assignment: CDR1 LGHDT and CDR2 YNNKEL (reference sequence). V lost 4 bases and J lost 7; bases outside the gene matches: 16.

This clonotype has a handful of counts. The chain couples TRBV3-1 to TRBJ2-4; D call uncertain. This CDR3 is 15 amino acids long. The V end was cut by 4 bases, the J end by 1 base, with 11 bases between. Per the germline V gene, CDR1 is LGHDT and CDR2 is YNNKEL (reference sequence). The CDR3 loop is CASSLRAPAKNIQYF. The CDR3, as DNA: TGTGCCAGCAGCCTCCGGGCCCCGGCCAAAAACATTCAGTACTTC.

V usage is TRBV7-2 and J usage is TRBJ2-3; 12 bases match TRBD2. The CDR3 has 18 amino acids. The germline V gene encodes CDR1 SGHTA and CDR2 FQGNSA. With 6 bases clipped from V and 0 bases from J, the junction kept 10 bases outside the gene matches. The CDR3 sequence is CASRPRLAGDKSTDTQYF. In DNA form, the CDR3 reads TGTGCCAGCAGACCGCGACTAGCGGGGGATAAAAGCACAGATACGCAGTATTTT.

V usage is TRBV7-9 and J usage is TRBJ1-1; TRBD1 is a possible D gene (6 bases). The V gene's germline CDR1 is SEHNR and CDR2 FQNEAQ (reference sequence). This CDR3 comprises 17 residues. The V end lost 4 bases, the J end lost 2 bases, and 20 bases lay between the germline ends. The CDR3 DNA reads TGTGCCAGCAGCTATCGTAGAGGGGGAGGACTAAACACTGAAGCTTTCTTT. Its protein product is CASSYRRGGGLNTEAFF.

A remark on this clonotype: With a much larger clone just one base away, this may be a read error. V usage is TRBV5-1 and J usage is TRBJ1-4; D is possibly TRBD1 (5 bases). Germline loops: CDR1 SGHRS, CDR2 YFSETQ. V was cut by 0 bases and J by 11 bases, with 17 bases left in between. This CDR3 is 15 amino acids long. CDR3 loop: CASSLAPTVENKLFF. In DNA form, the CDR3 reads TGCGCCAGCAGCTTGGCTCCGACAGTCGAGAACAAACTGTTTTTT. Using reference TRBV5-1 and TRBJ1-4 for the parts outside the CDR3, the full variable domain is KAGVTQTPRYLIKTRGQQVTLSCSPISGHRSVSWYQQTPGQGLQFLFEYFSETQRNKGNFPGRFSGRQFSNSRSEMNVSTLELGDSALYLCASSLAPTVENKLFFGSGTQLSVL.

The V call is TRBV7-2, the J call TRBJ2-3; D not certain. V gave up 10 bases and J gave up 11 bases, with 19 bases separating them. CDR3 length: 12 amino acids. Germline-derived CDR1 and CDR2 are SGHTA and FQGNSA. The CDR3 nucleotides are TGTGCCACCACCAATGGGGTAGTAAGGCAGTATTTT. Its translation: CATTNGVVRQYF. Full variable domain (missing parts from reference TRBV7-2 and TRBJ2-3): GAGVSQSPSNKVTEKGKDVELRCDPISGHTALYWYRQSLGQGLEFLIYFQGNSAPDKSGLPSDRFSAERTGGSVSTLTIQRTQQEDSAVYLCATTNGVVRQYFGPGTRLTVL.